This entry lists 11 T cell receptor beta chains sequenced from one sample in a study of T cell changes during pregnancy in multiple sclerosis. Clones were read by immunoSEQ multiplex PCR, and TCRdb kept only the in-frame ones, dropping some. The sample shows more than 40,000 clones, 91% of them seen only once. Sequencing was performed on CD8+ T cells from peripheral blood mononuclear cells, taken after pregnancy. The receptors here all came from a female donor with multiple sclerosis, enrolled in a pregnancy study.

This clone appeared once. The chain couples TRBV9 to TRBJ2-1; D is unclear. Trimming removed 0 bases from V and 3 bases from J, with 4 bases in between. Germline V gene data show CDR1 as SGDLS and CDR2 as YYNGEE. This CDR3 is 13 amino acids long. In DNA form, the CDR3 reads TGTGCCAGCAGCGTAGCCAGCTACAATGAGCAGTTCTTC. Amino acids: CASSVASYNEQFF. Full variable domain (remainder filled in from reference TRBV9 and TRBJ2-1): DSGVTQTPKHLITATGQRVTLRCSPRSGDLSVYWYQQSLDQGLQFLIQYYNGEERAKGNILERFSAQQFPDLHSELNLSSLELGDSALYFCASSVASYNEQFFGPGTRLTVL.

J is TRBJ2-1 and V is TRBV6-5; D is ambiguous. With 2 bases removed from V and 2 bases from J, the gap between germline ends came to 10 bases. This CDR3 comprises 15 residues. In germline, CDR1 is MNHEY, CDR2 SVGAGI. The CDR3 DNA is TGTGCCAGCAGTTACGCGGTCGGAACCTACAATGAGCAGTTCTTC. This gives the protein CASSYAVGTYNEQFF.

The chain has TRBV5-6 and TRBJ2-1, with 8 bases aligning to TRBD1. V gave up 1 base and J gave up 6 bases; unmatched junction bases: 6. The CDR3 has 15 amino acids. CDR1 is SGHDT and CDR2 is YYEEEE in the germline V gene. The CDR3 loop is CASSLPTGVINEQFF. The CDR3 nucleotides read TGTGCCAGCAGCTTGCCGACAGGGGTAATCAATGAGCAGTTCTTC.

CDR3 DNA: TGTGCCAGTCTAACTAGCGGGGGTTCCTCCTACGAGCAGTACTTC. Protein product: CASLTSGGSSYEQYF. This chain connects TRBV2 to TRBJ2-7, with TRBD2 matching 11 bases. Germline-derived CDR1 and CDR2 are SNHLY and FYNNEI. V was clipped by 9 bases and J by 0 bases; unmatched bases: 7. The CDR3 is 15 amino acids.

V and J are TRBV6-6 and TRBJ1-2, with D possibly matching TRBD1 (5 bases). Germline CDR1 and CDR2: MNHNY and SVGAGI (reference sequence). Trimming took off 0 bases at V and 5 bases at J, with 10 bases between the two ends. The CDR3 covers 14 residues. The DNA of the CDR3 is TGTGCCAGCAGTTACTCAGGAGACAGTTATGGCTACACCTTC. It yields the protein CASSYSGDSYGYTF.

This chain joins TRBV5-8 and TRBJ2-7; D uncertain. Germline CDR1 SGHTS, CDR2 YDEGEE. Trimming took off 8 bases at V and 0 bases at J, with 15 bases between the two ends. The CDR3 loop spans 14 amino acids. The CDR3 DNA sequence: TGTGCCAGTAGCCTTTTCCTAAGCTCCTACGAGCAGTACTTC. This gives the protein CASSLFLSSYEQYF.

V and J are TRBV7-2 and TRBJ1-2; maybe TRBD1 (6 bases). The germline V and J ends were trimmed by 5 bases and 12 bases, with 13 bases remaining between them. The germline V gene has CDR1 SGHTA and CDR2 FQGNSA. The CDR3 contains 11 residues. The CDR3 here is CASSVGRGHTF. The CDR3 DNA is TGTGCCAGCAGCGTAGGCAGGGGTCACACCTTC.

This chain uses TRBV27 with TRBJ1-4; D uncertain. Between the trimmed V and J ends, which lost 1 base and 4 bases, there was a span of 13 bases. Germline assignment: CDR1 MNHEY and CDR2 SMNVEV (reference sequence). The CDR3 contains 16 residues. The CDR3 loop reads CASSLFSGLHNEKLFF. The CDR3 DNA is TGTGCCAGCAGTTTATTTAGCGGGCTGCATAATGAAAAACTGTTTTTT.

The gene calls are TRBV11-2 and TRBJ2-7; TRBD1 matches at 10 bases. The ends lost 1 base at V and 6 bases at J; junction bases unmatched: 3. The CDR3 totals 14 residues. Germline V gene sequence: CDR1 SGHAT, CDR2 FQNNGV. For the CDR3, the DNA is TGTGCCAGCAGCTTAGGGACAGGGGGAGGCGAGCAGTACTTC. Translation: CASSLGTGGGEQYF.

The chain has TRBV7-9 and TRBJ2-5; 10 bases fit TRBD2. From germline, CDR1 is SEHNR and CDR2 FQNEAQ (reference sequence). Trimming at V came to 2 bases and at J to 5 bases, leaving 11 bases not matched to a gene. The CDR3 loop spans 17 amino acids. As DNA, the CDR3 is TGTGCCAGCAGCTTAAACCGGCTAGCGGGAGCGGGGGAGACCCAGTACTTC. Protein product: CASSLNRLAGAGETQYF.

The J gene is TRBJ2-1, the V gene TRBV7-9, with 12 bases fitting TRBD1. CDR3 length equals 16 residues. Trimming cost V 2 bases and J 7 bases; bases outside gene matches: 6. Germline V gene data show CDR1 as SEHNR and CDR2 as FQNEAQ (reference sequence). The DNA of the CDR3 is TGTGCCAGCAGCTTAACGGGGACAGGGGGCAAAAATGAGCAGTTCTTC. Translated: CASSLTGTGGKNEQFF.